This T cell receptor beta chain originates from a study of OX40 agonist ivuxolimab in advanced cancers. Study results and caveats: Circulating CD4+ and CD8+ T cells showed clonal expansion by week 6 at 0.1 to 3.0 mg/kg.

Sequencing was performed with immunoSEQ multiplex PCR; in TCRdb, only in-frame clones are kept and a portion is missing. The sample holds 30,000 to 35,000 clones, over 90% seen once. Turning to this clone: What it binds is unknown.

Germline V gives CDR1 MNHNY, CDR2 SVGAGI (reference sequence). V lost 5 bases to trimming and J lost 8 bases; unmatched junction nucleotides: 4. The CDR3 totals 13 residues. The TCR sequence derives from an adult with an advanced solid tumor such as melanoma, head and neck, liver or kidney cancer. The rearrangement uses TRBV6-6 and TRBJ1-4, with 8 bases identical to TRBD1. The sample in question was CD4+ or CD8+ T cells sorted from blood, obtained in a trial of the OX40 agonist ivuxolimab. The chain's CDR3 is CASSDRGAEKLFF. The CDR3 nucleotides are TGTGCCAGCAGTGACAGGGGCGCGGAAAAACTGTTTTTT.